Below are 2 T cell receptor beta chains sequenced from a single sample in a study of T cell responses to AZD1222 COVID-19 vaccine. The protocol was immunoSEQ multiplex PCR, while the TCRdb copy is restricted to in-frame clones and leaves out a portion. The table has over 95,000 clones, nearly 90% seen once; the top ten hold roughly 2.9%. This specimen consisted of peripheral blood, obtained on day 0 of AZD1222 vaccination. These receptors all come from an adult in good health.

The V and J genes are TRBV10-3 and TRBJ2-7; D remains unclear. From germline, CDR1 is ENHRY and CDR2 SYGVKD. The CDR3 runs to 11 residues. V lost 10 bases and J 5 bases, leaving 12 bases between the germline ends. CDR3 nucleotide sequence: TGTGCCACCCCTGACTGGGACGAGCAGTACGTC. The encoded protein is CATPDWDEQYV.

DNA for the CDR3: TGTGCCAGCAGCTTTGGGAATACGCAGTATTTT. This gives the protein CASSFGNTQYF. The genes are TRBV5-6 and TRBJ2-3; D gene uncertain. Trimming left V 2 bases short and J 7 bases short, with 5 bases between. The CDR3 sequence is 11 residues long. CDR1 and CDR2 (germline): SGHDT, YYEEEE.